The TCR beta chain described here comes from a study of cytomegalovirus exposure and HLA in healthy donors. This CDR3 spans 13 amino acids. The germline gives CDR1 LNHDA, CDR2 SQIVND (reference sequence). Trimming at V came to 5 bases and at J to 6 bases, leaving 3 bases not matched to a gene. Study outcomes and limitations: Among the sequence variants, a highly shared cluster was likely an artifact of sequencing.

A remark on this clone: Its antigen remains unidentified.

Primers for the PCR totalled 60 Vbeta and 13 Jbeta. Per the authors' pipeline: Unique TCR beta chains numbered approximately 80 million in a later analysis, with around 10 million shared. Assay used: immunoSEQ multiplex PCR; TCRdb lists only in-frame clones, some missing. The V and J calls and the clone size are those of that table, but D and trimming were determined from the DNA. The sample consists of under 200,000 clones, approximately 82% of them appearing once. The sequence was collected from a young woman in good health and CMV-seropositive. The rearrangement links TRBV19 to TRBJ1-1, with 10 positions matching TRBD1. The source material was PBMCs. CDR3 nucleotide sequence: TGTGCCAGTAGTGTGGACAGGGGGTCTGAAGCTTTCTTT. As protein: CASSVDRGSEAFF. The variable domain in full, with the rest retrieved from reference TRBV19 and TRBJ1-1, is DGGITQSPKYLFRKEGQNVTLSCEQNLNHDAMYWYRQDPGQGLRLIYYSQIVNDFQKGDIAEGYSVSREKKESFPLTVTSAQKNPTAFYLCASSVDRGSEAFFGQGTRLTVV.